This TCR beta chain was captured by sequencing in a study of T cells after yellow fever vaccination. About the research overall: With SMART-Seq v4 Ultra Low Input, the fractions containing low cell numbers were prepared.

This clonotype was seen ten or more times. Antigen specificity is unknown. In TCRdb, the 5' RACE reads were re-called with MiXCR into one record per CDR3 protein. The data hold fewer than 650,000 distinct CDR3 sequences, with around a fifth observed a single time. The CDR3 runs 16 residues. Germline V CDR1 and CDR2: SGHDT, YYEEEE. V dropped 1 base and J dropped 2; count of bases not matched to a gene: 8. Study-wide points: A limited proportion of clonotypes was detected within both the CD4 and CD8 compartments. Compared with primary, the secondary response was weaker and peaked at day 5, not 15. Re-detected after boosting: most primary clones, 96% of CD4 and 88% of CD8.

The chain recombines TRBV5-6 with TRBJ2-7, with 8 bases lining up with TRBD2. The TCR originated in a man aged 18 to 29 who received the YFV17D yellow fever vaccine. This material consisted of PBMCs, taken approximately 22 days after the first yellow fever vaccination. In DNA, the CDR3 is TGTGCCAGCAGCTTGTTTCGACTAGCGAGGACCTACGAGCAGTACGTC. It is translated as CASSLFRLARTYEQYV.